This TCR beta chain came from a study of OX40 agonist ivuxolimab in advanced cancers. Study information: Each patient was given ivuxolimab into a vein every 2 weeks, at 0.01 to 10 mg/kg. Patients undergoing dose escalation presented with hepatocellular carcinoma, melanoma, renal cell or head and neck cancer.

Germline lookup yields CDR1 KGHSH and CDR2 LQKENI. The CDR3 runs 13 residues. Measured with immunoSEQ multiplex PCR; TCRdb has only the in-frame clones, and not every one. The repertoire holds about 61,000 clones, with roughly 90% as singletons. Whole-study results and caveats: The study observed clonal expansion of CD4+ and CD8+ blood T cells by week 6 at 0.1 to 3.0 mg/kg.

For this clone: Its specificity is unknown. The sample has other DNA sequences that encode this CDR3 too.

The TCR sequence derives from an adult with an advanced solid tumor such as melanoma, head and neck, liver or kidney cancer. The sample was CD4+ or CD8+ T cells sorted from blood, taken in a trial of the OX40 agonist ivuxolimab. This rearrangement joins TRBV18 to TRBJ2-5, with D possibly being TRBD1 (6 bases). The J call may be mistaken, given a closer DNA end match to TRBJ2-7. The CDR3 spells CASSPPDSYEQYF. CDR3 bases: TGTGCCAGCTCACCACCGGACAGCTACGAGCAGTACTTC.